This is a list of T cell receptor beta chains from one sample in a study of blood T cell repertoires in COVID-19. TCRdb's copy holds only in-frame clones and misses some; the assay was immunoSEQ multiplex PCR. The sample has about 430,000 clones; nearly 90% are singletons. The sequencing input was PBMCs or T cells enriched from blood (not recorded which). The receptors here all came from a woman aged 18-30 years who had been exposed to COVID-19. CDR3s include the opening cysteine and the closing phenylalanine or tryptophan. D genes are given only for firm matches. A clone size is listed for some rows: how often the clone was seen (once, few, many), or a class if it is expanded.

>TRBD1|TRBV27|15|TRBJ2-7|.
TGTGCCAGCAGTTTCCGGGACAGGGGGCGGCACGAGCAGTACTTC
CASSFRDRGRHEQYF
>TRBD2|TRBV7-2|16|TRBJ2-5|.
TGTGCCAGCAGCCAAGCTCTAGCGGGGGGTGGGGAGACCCAGTACTTC
CASSQALAGGGETQYF
>TRBD2|TRBV11-3|14|TRBJ2-7|.
TGTGCCAGCAGCCGGGGGAGGGGATCCTACGAGCAGTACTTC
CASSRGRGSYEQYF
>.|TRBV19|14|TRBJ2-1|.
TGTGCCGTCAGGCGGGTCCCTACCTACAATGAGCAGTTCTTC
CAVRRVPTYNEQFF
>.|TRBV6-2/TRBV6-3|17|TRBJ2-1|.
TGTGCCAGCAGTTACTCGACTATGGACTTCTCCTACAATGAGCAGTTCTTC
CASSYSTMDFSYNEQFF
>TRBD1|TRBV23-1|16|TRBJ1-1|once
TGCGCCAGCAGTCCTCCTGTAGAGACAGGGGGCGCGAGTGCTTTCTTT
CASSPPVETGGASAFF
>.|TRBV2|14|TRBJ2-7|.
TGTGCCAGCAGTGGACAGGTTTTAGCGTCCGAGCAGTACTTC
CASSGQVLASEQYF
>.|TRBV7-2|14|TRBJ2-7|.
TGTGCCAGCAGCCCTCTCATCCGACAGTACGAGCAGTACTTC
CASSPLIRQYEQYF
>TRBD1|TRBV6-5|13|TRBJ1-1|.
TGTGCCAGCATACGACAGGGGAACACTGAAGCTTTCTTT
CASIRQGNTEAFF
>TRBD1|TRBV28|15|TRBJ1-6|.
TGTGCCAGCAGTTTCGGGACAGGGGTTTATTCACCCCTCCACTTT
CASSFGTGVYSPLHF
>.|TRBV3-1/TRBV3-2|13|TRBJ1-3|.
TGTGCCAGCAGCCAAGTCTCTAGAAACACCATATATTTT
CASSQVSRNTIYF
>.|TRBV6-5|15|TRBJ2-1|few
TGTGCCAGCAGTTACTCTAGCACCAAATACAATGAGCAGTTCTTC
CASSYSSTKYNEQFF
>TRBD1|TRBV11-2|15|TRBJ1-1|.
TGTGCCAGCCAAGGGATGGGGACAGGGATAAATTCAGCTTTCTTT
CASQGMGTGINSAFF
>.|TRBV27|14|TRBJ1-1|once
TGTGCCAGCAGTTTTGGTCGTGGGGGGACTGAAGCTTTCTTT
CASSFGRGGTEAFF
>.|TRBV30|15|TRBJ2-7|.
TGTGCCTGGAGCCATTGGGTGGGGGCAGACTACGAGCAGTACTTC
CAWSHWVGADYEQYF
>.|TRBV10-3|17|TRBJ1-3|.
TGTGCCATCAGCGGAGGGATACTACCAGCCTCTGGAAACACCATATATTTT
CAISGGILPASGNTIYF
>.|TRBV7-8|16|TRBJ2-2|.
TGTGCCAGCAGCCAGAGAAACAGGGTGAACACCGGGGAGCTGTTTTTT
CASSQRNRVNTGELFF
>.|TRBV30|15|TRBJ2-1|.
TGTGCCTGGGGGGAAAGGGGTCCACCTTACAATGAGCAGTTCTTC
CAWGERGPPYNEQFF
>.|TRBV10-3|13|TRBJ2-3|.
TGTGCCATCAGTCTGATCGACAAAGATACGCAGTATTTT
CAISLIDKDTQYF
>.|TRBV4-1|17|TRBJ1-5|.
TGCGCCAGCAGCCAAGGTTCGGTTTCGCGGGAATTGAAGCCCCAGCATTTT
CASSQGSVSRELKPQHF
>.|TRBV2|16|TRBJ2-5|few
TGTGCCAGCAGTGCGAAGGCCGATCCACCCAGGGAGACCCAGTACTTC
CASSAKADPPRETQYF
>TRBD2|TRBV5-4|14|TRBJ2-3|.
TGTGCCAGCAGCTCGACTAGCTTCCCAGATACGCAGTATTTT
CASSSTSFPDTQYF
>.|TRBV3-1/TRBV3-2|17|TRBJ2-2|.
TGTGCCAGCAGCTATACACTAGTTGCGGCGAACACCGGGGAGCTGTTTTTT
CASSYTLVAANTGELFF
>.|TRBV19|14|TRBJ1-2|.
TGTGCCAGTAGTATATCCCCGGACAGCTATGGCTACACCTTC
CASSISPDSYGYTF